Presented here are 23 T cell receptor beta chains from one specimen sequenced in a study of blood T cell repertoires in COVID-19. Profiling relied on immunoSEQ multiplex PCR, and the TCRdb table lists in-frame clones only, not all of them. The data show 240,000 or so clones, around four fifths seen once. The sample was peripheral blood. These receptors all come from a man aged 25 to 40 who had recovered from COVID-19.

The chain carries TRBV2 and TRBJ2-1; possibly TRBD2 for D (6 bases). The germline CDR1 and CDR2 sequences are SNHLY and FYNNEI. V shed 8 bases and J shed 6 bases, with 8 bases lying between them. This CDR3 contains 11 residues. The CDR3 region has the DNA TGTGCCAGCGACGGGGGCAATGAGCAGTTCTTC. It yields the protein CASDGGNEQFF.

The genes are TRBV7-9 and TRBJ2-3; D may be TRBD1 (5 bases). This CDR3 region has 13 residues. CDR1 and CDR2 (germline): SEHNR, FQNEAQ (reference sequence). The V gene lost 4 bases and the J gene lost 8 bases, with 13 bases spanning the gap. This CDR3 is CASSSSWGGTQYF. CDR3 bases: TGTGCCAGCAGCTCTTCCTGGGGCGGTACGCAGTATTTT.

This clone was seen a single time. The chain couples TRBV2 to TRBJ1-2; D is unresolved. The CDR3 has 19 amino acids. The germline V gene has CDR1 SNHLY and CDR2 FYNNEI. V was pared by 0 bases and J by 1 base, with 21 bases between. The CDR3 DNA reads as TGTGCCAGCAGTGAAGCCGAGAGTGGGAGGAATTGGGGTAACTATGGCTACACCTTC. This encodes CASSEAESGRNWGNYGYTF.

This chain links TRBV19 with TRBJ1-6; D unresolved. Germline V CDR1 and CDR2: LNHDA, SQIVND (reference sequence). This CDR3 has 16 amino acids. Trimming pared 2 bases from V and 8 bases from J, leaving 16 bases between. CDR3 region: CASSITWGGEDSPLHF. The DNA for the CDR3 is TGTGCCAGTAGTATAACGTGGGGAGGCGAGGATTCACCCCTCCACTTT.

This rearrangement joins TRBV7-9 to TRBJ2-1; 7 nucleotides match TRBD2. CDR3 length: 17 residues. Trimming at V came to 7 bases and at J to 4 bases, leaving 16 bases not matched to a gene. Per germline, CDR1 SEHNR and CDR2 FQNEAQ (reference sequence). The CDR3 spells CASTGGAGQARYNEQFF. The CDR3 DNA reads as TGTGCCAGCACGGGGGGAGCGGGCCAGGCCCGATACAATGAGCAGTTCTTC.

This chain connects TRBV10-3 to TRBJ1-1; D unclear. CDR1 and CDR2 (germline): ENHRY, SYGVKD. V was trimmed by 4 bases and J by 1 base, leaving 10 bases between them. CDR3 length: 14 amino acids. The CDR3 DNA is TGTGCCATCAGTGGCGGGGATCAGAACACTGAAGCTTTCTTT. This gives the protein CAISGGDQNTEAFF.

CDR3 DNA sequence: TGCAGCGTTGTGATTTGGCGGGGGCCCGGGGATGAGCAGTTCTTC. Translating gives CSVVIWRGPGDEQFF. V and J are TRBV29-1 and TRBJ2-1; possibly TRBD2 for D (7 bases). CDR3 length: 15 amino acids. Germline CDR1 reads SQVTM; CDR2 reads ANQGSEA. The V and J ends lost 4 bases and 8 bases respectively, with 21 bases between them.

This chain joins TRBV4-1 and TRBJ2-1; D is undetermined. The V end lost 3 bases, the J end lost 12 bases, and 15 bases lay between the germline ends. Per the germline V gene, CDR1 is MGHRA and CDR2 is YSYEKL. This CDR3 contains 13 residues. This CDR3 reads CASSHRGLVGQFF. The CDR3 bases are TGCGCCAGCAGCCACAGAGGTCTAGTAGGGCAGTTCTTC.

The chain uses TRBV4-2 and TRBJ2-5; 12 nucleotides align to TRBD2. This CDR3 is 17 amino acids long. Trimming at V came to 1 base and at J to 4 bases, leaving 7 bases not matched to a gene. Germline CDR1 reads LGHNA; CDR2 reads YNFKEQ. The CDR3 here is CASSQVGPSGGAETQYF. As DNA, the CDR3 is TGTGCCAGCAGCCAAGTTGGGCCTAGCGGGGGGGCAGAGACCCAGTACTTC.

The CDR3, as DNA: TGTGCCAGCACCGATAGGACAGGATTCCTTAACTATGGCTACACCTTC. This sequence encodes CASTDRTGFLNYGYTF. This chain links TRBV7-2 with TRBJ1-2, with TRBD1 matching over 7 bases. CDR3 length: 16 residues. Per the germline V gene, CDR1 is SGHTA and CDR2 is FQGNSA. J was trimmed by 1 base and V by 7 bases; bases with no gene match: 12.

The chain employs TRBV28 and TRBJ2-2, with a possible D match to TRBD2 (6 bases). In germline, CDR1 is MDHEN, CDR2 SYDVKM. V lost 2 bases and J lost 5, with 12 bases in between. This CDR3 region has 15 residues. CDR3 bases: TGTGCCAGCAGTTTAGGCGGGGTTGAAACCGGGGAGCTGTTTTTT. Translated: CASSLGGVETGELFF.

The rearrangement joins TRBV5-1 to TRBJ2-7; 9 nucleotides agree with TRBD1. This CDR3 is built from 15 residues. Trimming removed 5 bases from V and 6 bases from J; junction bases left unmatched: 12. CDR1 and CDR2 from the germline V gene are SGHRS and YFSETQ. CDR3 in amino acids: CASSTPGTGFREQYF. The CDR3 DNA follows: TGCGCCAGCAGTACCCCCGGGACAGGGTTCCGCGAGCAGTACTTC.

This chain connects TRBV19 to TRBJ2-1; 8 bases line up with TRBD1. Germline CDR1 and CDR2: LNHDA and SQIVND (reference sequence). V shed 4 bases and J 8 bases; nucleotides not matched to a gene: 10. The CDR3 totals 15 residues. The CDR3 sequence: CASSRQGLTLYEQFF. The DNA for the CDR3 is TGTGCCAGTAGTAGACAGGGGCTCACGCTCTATGAGCAGTTCTTC.

The chain employs TRBV5-1 and TRBJ1-2, with D possibly being TRBD1 (6 bases). CDR3 length equals 15 residues. Trimming shortened V by 4 bases and J by 1 base, and 14 bases separated the two germline ends. Germline V CDR1 and CDR2: SGHRS, YFSETQ. For the CDR3, the DNA is TGCGCCAGCAGCATTTCCGGGACACTTAACTATGGCTACACCTTC. It is translated as CASSISGTLNYGYTF.

The V call is TRBV5-1, the J call TRBJ1-2, with D perhaps matching TRBD1 (5 bases). The CDR3 contains 16 residues. Deletions cut 0 bases from V and 4 bases from J, with 16 bases between. CDR1 SGHRS and CDR2 YFSETQ come from the germline V gene. The CDR3 DNA sequence: TGCGCCAGCAGCTTGGCCCGTTCGGTAGGGGCCTATGGCTACACCTTC. Its translation: CASSLARSVGAYGYTF. Looking up the rest from reference TRBV5-1 and TRBJ1-2 gives the full variable domain: KAGVTQTPRYLIKTRGQQVTLSCSPISGHRSVSWYQQTPGQGLQFLFEYFSETQRNKGNFPGRFSGRQFSNSRSEMNVSTLELGDSALYLCASSLARSVGAYGYTFGSGTRLTVV.

This clone was detected once. The chain joins TRBV4-2 to TRBJ1-4; D unresolved. Germline V lookup: CDR1 LGHNA, CDR2 YNFKEQ. The V end was cut by 0 bases, the J end by 11 bases, with 13 bases between. The CDR3 covers 14 residues. The CDR3 DNA follows: TGTGCCAGCAGCCAAGATGGTGGCACCGGGAAACTGTTTTTT. Residues: CASSQDGGTGKLFF.

The rearrangement uses TRBV29-1 and TRBJ1-1; D is perhaps TRBD1 (6 bases). Germline V gives CDR1 SQVTM, CDR2 ANQGSEA. The V gene lost 7 bases and the J gene lost 4 bases, with 16 bases spanning the gap. CDR3 size: 13 residues. CDR3 sequence: CSGRDGGATEAFF. CDR3 nucleotide sequence: TGCAGCGGCAGAGATGGGGGCGCCACTGAAGCTTTCTTT.

The V gene is TRBV5-1, the J gene TRBJ2-2, with 8 bases that match TRBD2. This CDR3 is built from 15 residues. The germline V gene encodes CDR1 SGHRS and CDR2 YFSETQ. V lost 3 bases and J lost 4; bases outside the gene matches: 5. Written as DNA, the CDR3 is TGCGCCAGCAGCTCCGGGACTAGGCCCACCGGGGAGCTGTTTTTT. This translates into CASSSGTRPTGELFF.

The chain is built from TRBV4-1 and TRBJ1-2; TRBD1 agrees at 7 bases. Looked up from germline, CDR1 is MGHRA and CDR2 is YSYEKL. This CDR3 is 17 amino acids long. V lost 0 bases to trimming and J lost 4 bases; unmatched junction nucleotides: 11. The CDR3, as DNA: TGCGCCAGCAGCCAAGAACATGTACGGGACAGTAGCTATGGCTACACCTTC. It translates to CASSQEHVRDSSYGYTF.

The J gene is TRBJ1-2, the V gene TRBV2; D is perhaps TRBD1 (6 bases). V lost 2 bases, J lost 5 bases, and 12 bases lay in between. The CDR3 runs 14 residues. Looked up from germline, CDR1 is SNHLY and CDR2 is FYNNEI. CDR3 loop: CASSEQARGYGYTF. The CDR3 coding sequence is TGTGCCAGCAGTGAACAGGCCAGGGGTTATGGCTACACCTTC.

The chain combines TRBV7-6 with TRBJ2-5, with 12 nucleotides matching TRBD2. The ends lost 5 bases at V and 9 bases at J; junction bases unmatched: 10. The CDR3 totals 15 residues. Germline CDR1 is SGHVS and CDR2 is FNYEAQ. The chain's CDR3 is CASSPTSGGNGAQYF. The DNA of the CDR3 is TGTGCCAGCAGCCCGACTAGCGGGGGCAATGGGGCCCAGTACTTC.

The chain uses TRBV11-2 and TRBJ1-4; D is undetermined. The CDR3 has 15 amino acids. Germline CDR1 SGHAT, CDR2 FQNNGV. Trimming cost V 7 bases and J 4 bases, with 16 bases left between them. CDR3 loop: CASNSFGQNNEKLFF. CDR3 bases: TGTGCCAGCAACTCCTTTGGGCAGAATAATGAAAAACTGTTTTTT.

The sample holds one count of this clone. Here the CDR3 reads CASTGQGDTEAFF. Here the CDR3 DNA reads TGTGCCAGCACGGGACAGGGGGACACTGAAGCTTTCTTT. The chain links TRBV18 to TRBJ1-1; 11 bases match TRBD1. V trimming: 8 bases; J trimming: 3 bases; junction bases outside the gene matches: 2. Germline-derived CDR1 and CDR2 are KGHSH and LQKENI. This CDR3 contains 13 residues.